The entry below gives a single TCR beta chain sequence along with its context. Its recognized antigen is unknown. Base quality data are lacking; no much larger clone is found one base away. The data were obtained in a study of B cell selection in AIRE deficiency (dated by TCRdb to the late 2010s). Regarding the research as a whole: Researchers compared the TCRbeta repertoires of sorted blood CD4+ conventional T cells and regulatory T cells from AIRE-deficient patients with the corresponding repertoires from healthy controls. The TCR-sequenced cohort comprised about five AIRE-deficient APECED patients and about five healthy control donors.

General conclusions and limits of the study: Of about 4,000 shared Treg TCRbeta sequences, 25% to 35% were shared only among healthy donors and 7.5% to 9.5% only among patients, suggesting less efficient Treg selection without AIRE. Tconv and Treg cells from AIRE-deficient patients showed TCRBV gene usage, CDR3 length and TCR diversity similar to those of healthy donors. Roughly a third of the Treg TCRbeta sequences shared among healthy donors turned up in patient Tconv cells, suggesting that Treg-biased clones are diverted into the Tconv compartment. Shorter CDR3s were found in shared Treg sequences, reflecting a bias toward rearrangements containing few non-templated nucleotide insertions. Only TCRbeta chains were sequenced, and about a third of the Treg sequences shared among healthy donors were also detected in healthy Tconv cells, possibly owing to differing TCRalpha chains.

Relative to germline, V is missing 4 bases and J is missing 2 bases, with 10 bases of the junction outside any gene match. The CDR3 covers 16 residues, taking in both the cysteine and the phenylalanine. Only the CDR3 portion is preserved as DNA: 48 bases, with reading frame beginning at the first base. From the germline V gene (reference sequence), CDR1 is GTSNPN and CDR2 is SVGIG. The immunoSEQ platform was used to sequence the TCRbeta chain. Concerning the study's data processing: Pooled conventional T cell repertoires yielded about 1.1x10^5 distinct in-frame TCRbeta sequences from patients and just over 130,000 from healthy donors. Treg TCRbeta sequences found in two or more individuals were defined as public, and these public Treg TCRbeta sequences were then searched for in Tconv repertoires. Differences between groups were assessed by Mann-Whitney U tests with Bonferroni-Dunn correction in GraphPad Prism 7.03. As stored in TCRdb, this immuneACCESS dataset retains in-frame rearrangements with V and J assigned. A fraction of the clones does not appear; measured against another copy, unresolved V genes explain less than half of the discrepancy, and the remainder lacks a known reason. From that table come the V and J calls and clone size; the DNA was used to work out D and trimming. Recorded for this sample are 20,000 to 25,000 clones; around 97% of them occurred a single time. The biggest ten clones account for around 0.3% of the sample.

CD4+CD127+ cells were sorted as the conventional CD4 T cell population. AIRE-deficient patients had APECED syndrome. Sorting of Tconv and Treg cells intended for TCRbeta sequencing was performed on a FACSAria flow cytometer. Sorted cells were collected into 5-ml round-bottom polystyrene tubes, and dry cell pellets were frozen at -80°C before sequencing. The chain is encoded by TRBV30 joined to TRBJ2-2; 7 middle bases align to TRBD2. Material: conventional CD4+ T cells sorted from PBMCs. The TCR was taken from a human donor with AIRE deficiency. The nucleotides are TGTGCCTGGAAATTACTTTCGGGACTAAACACCGGGGAGCTGTTTTTT. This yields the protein CAWKLLSGLNTGELFF. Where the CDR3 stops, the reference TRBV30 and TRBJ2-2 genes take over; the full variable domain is SQTIHQWPATLVQPVGSPLSLECTVEGTSNPNLYWYRQAAGRGLQLLFYSVGIGQISSEVPQNLSASRPQDRQFILSSKKLLLSDSGFYLCAWKLLSGLNTGELFFGEGSRLTVL.